Shown below are 8 T cell receptor beta chains from a single sample sequenced in a study of PD-1 blockade in classical Hodgkin lymphoma. All trial patients relapsed after autologous stem cell transplantation. Sequenced by immunoSEQ multiplex PCR; TCRdb stores in-frame clones only, minus some. The table shows tens of thousands of clones, with roughly 82% occurring only once. The specimen was peripheral blood mononuclear cells (PBMCs), collected at baseline. Every receptor here comes from a human donor with classical Hodgkin lymphoma.

This clone turned up a few times. The chain is built from TRBV9 and TRBJ1-6; no clear D. The CDR3 is 14 residues long. V lost 2 bases, J lost 5 bases, and 8 bases lay in between. Germline assignment: CDR1 SGDLS and CDR2 YYNGEE. The CDR3 is CASSVDGDNSPLHF. The DNA of the CDR3 is TGTGCCAGCAGCGTTGACGGTGATAATTCACCCCTCCACTTT.

The chain recombines TRBV30 with TRBJ1-1, with D possibly matching TRBD1 (5 bases). This CDR3 is built from 14 residues. Trimming pared 4 bases from V and 1 base from J, leaving 13 bases between. In germline, CDR1 is GTSNPN, CDR2 SVGIG (reference sequence). The CDR3 sequence is CAWTRQLANTEAFF. CDR3 nucleotide sequence: TGTGCCTGGACGAGACAGTTAGCGAACACTGAAGCTTTCTTT.

V and J are TRBV27 and TRBJ2-3; D perhaps matches TRBD1 (5 bases). The CDR3 loop spans 13 amino acids. Trimming shortened V by 5 bases and J by 7 bases, and 13 bases separated the two germline ends. Germline V lookup: CDR1 MNHEY, CDR2 SMNVEV (reference sequence). CDR3: CASSLGRANTQYF. CDR3 nucleotides: TGTGCCAGCAGTCTGGGGCGAGCCAATACGCAGTATTTT.

The chain joins TRBV5-1 to TRBJ2-7, with 7 bases fitting TRBD1. Germline V gene data show CDR1 as SGHRS and CDR2 as YFSETQ. CDR3 length: 16 amino acids. V lost 3 bases to trimming and J lost 2 bases; unmatched junction nucleotides: 11. DNA of the CDR3: TGCGCCAGCAGCTATCGGAACCGGGACAGAGCCTACGAGCAGTACTTC. Residues: CASSYRNRDRAYEQYF.

V usage is TRBV7-9 and J usage is TRBJ1-4, with no clear D. Looked up from germline, CDR1 is SEHNR and CDR2 is FQNEAQ (reference sequence). V lost 1 base, J lost 8 bases, and 11 bases lay in between. The CDR3 length is 14 residues. CDR3 in amino acids: CASSLGVADEKLFF. CDR3 in DNA: TGTGCCAGCAGCTTAGGAGTCGCAGACGAAAAACTGTTTTTT.

The chain links TRBV4-3 to TRBJ2-5, with no clear D. Germline V gene sequence: CDR1 LGHNA, CDR2 YSLEER. V was pared by 0 bases and J by 2 bases, with 10 bases between. This CDR3 is 15 amino acids long. This chain's CDR3 is CASSQDYRSQETQYF. Written as DNA, the CDR3 is TGCGCCAGCAGCCAAGATTATCGGTCTCAAGAGACCCAGTACTTC.

This rearrangement joins TRBV19 to TRBJ1-2; 10 bases are a match to TRBD1. The CDR3 is made up of 15 amino acids. Trimming at V came to 0 bases and at J to 8 bases, leaving 6 bases not matched to a gene. The V gene's germline CDR1 is LNHDA and CDR2 SQIVND (reference sequence). The CDR3 DNA sequence: TGTGCCAGTAGTATAGACGGACAGGGGGTACACGGCTACACCTTC. Translating it yields CASSIDGQGVHGYTF.

This chain connects TRBV12-5 to TRBJ1-2; D perhaps matches TRBD1 (6 bases). The germline gives CDR1 LGHNT, CDR2 FRNRAP. The CDR3 covers 14 residues. V was clipped by 5 bases and J by 3 bases, with 13 bases between them. Here the CDR3 reads CASGDQPGDYGYTF. Here the CDR3 DNA reads TGTGCTAGTGGTGACCAGCCAGGGGACTATGGCTACACCTTC.